A selection of T cell receptor beta chains follows, all from one sample in a study of blood T cell repertoires in COVID-19. The table came from immunoSEQ multiplex PCR; TCRdb's copy has only in-frame clones and leaves some out. The sample comprises more than 85,000 clones, roughly 79% of which are singletons, and over 8.5% rests with the top ten. Sequenced sample: peripheral blood. These TCRs come from a woman in her 70s with acute or convalescent COVID-19. Each CDR3 is given with its conserved first and last residue. The D gene is left open where the match is weak. Clone size is given for some rows only: seen once, a few or many times, or a class if the clone is expanded.

d_call: -
v_call: TRBV2
clone_size: -
j_call: TRBJ1-6
cdr3_aa: CASSDGQGNSPLHF
cdr3_nt: TGTGCCAGCAGTGACGGGCAGGGAAATTCACCCCTCCACTTT

d_call: TRBD1
v_call: TRBV7-8
clone_size: -
j_call: TRBJ2-7
cdr3_aa: CASSQWDRGYEQYF
cdr3_nt: TGTGCCAGCAGCCAATGGGACAGGGGCTACGAGCAGTACTTC

d_call: TRBD1
v_call: TRBV6-2/TRBV6-3
clone_size: -
j_call: TRBJ1-2
cdr3_aa: CASSSPSGTDYGYTF
cdr3_nt: TGTGCCAGCAGTTCCCCTTCCGGGACAGATTATGGCTACACCTTC

d_call: -
v_call: TRBV28
clone_size: -
j_call: TRBJ1-4
cdr3_aa: CASSLWITVGPEKLFF
cdr3_nt: TGTGCCAGCAGTTTATGGATAACAGTCGGCCCTGAAAAACTGTTTTTT

d_call: -
v_call: TRBV27
clone_size: -
j_call: TRBJ1-2
cdr3_aa: CASKGGTGLYGYTF
cdr3_nt: TGTGCCAGCAAAGGTGGAACAGGGCTCTATGGCTACACCTTC

d_call: -
v_call: TRBV30
clone_size: -
j_call: TRBJ2-2
cdr3_aa: CACPFGGSNTGELFF
cdr3_nt: TGTGCCTGCCCCTTTGGGGGGTCGAACACCGGGGAGCTGTTTTTT

d_call: -
v_call: TRBV7-9
clone_size: -
j_call: TRBJ1-4
cdr3_aa: CASNLPTGNNEKLFF
cdr3_nt: TGTGCCAGCAACCTACCGACAGGCAATAATGAAAAACTGTTTTTT

d_call: -
v_call: TRBV4-1
clone_size: -
j_call: TRBJ1-1
cdr3_aa: CASSQGPGNTEAFF
cdr3_nt: TGCGCCAGCAGCCAAGGCCCAGGGAACACTGAAGCTTTCTTT

d_call: TRBD1
v_call: TRBV6-2/TRBV6-3
clone_size: -
j_call: TRBJ2-7
cdr3_aa: CASSRDRVGHEQYF
cdr3_nt: TGTGCCAGCAGCCGCGACAGGGTAGGCCACGAGCAGTACTTC

d_call: -
v_call: TRBV6-5
clone_size: -
j_call: TRBJ1-1
cdr3_aa: CASSSMNTEAFF
cdr3_nt: TGTGCCAGCAGTTCTATGAACACTGAAGCTTTCTTT

d_call: -
v_call: TRBV4-3
clone_size: -
j_call: TRBJ2-7
cdr3_aa: CASSQEVRGYEQYF
cdr3_nt: TGCGCCAGCAGCCAAGAAGTCAGGGGCTACGAGCAGTACTTC

d_call: TRBD2
v_call: TRBV24-1
clone_size: -
j_call: TRBJ2-1
cdr3_aa: CATSVQRGFNEQFF
cdr3_nt: TGTGCCACCAGTGTCCAGCGGGGCTTCAATGAGCAGTTCTTC

d_call: TRBD1
v_call: TRBV2
clone_size: -
j_call: TRBJ1-4
cdr3_aa: CASSRQGRIEKLFF
cdr3_nt: TGTGCCAGCAGCCGACAGGGGAGGATTGAAAAACTGTTTTTT

d_call: -
v_call: TRBV30
clone_size: few
j_call: TRBJ1-3
cdr3_aa: CAWSKTGFSGNTIYF
cdr3_nt: TGTGCCTGGAGTAAGACAGGATTTTCTGGAAACACCATATATTTT